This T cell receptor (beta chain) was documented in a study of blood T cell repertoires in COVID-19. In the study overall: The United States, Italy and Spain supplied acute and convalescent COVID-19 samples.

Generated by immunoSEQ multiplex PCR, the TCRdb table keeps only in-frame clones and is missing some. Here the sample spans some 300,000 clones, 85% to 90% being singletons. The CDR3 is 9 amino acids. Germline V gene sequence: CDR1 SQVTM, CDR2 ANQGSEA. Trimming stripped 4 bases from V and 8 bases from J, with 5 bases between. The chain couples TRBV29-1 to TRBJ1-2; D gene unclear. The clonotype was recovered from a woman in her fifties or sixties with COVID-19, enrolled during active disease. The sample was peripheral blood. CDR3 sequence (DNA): TGCAGCGTTGGAGGGGGCTACACCTTC. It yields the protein CSVGGGYTF.